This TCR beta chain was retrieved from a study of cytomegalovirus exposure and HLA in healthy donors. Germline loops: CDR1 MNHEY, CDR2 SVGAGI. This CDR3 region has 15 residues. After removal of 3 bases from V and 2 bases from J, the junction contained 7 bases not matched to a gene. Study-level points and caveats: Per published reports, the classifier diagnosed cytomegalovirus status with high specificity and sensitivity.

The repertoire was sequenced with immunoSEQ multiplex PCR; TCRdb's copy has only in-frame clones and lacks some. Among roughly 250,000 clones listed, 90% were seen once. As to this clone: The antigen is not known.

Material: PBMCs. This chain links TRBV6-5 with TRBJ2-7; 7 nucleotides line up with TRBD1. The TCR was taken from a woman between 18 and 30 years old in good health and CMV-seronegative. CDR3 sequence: CASSYAGTVAYEQYF. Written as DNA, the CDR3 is TGTGCCAGCAGTTATGCCGGGACAGTTGCCTACGAGCAGTACTTC.